Sequencing of this TCR beta chain was carried out in a study of blood T cell repertoires in COVID-19. Across the study: Sites across the United States, Italy and Spain contributed samples from acute and convalescent COVID-19. T cells, B-cell-depleted T cells, or PBMCs supplied cDNA or gDNA.

CDR3 length: 15 amino acids. The V end lost 0 bases, the J end lost 1 base, and 9 bases lay between the germline ends. Per germline, CDR1 KGHSH and CDR2 LQKENI. Per the original methods: From reference gene primer amplification, estimates of nucleated cell counts were derived. Profiling relied on immunoSEQ multiplex PCR, and the TCRdb table lists in-frame clones only, not all of them. V and J calls plus clone size are reproduced from that table; the DNA served to infer D and trimming. The profile covers more than 95,000 clones, with less than 90% appearing a single time and 5.1% taken by the ten largest.

The chain recombines TRBV18 with TRBJ1-1, with a possible D match to TRBD1 (6 bases). This clonotype was obtained from a human donor in a cohort sampled during active COVID-19. Sequenced input: peripheral blood. CDR3 DNA sequence: TGTGCCAGCTCACCACCCGGGACACAGAACACTGAAGCTTTCTTT. Protein: CASSPPGTQNTEAFF.